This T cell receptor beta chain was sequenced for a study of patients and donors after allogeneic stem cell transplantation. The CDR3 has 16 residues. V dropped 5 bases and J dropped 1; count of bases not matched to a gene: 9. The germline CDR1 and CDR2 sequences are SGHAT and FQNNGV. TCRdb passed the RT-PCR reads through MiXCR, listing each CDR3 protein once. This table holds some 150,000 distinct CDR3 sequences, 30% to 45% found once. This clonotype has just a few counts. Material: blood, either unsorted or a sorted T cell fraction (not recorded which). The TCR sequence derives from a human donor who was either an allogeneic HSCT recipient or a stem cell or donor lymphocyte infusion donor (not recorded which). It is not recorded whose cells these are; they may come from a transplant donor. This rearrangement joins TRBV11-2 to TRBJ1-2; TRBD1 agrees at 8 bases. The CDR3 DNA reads TGTGCCAGCAGCCGAGGACAGGGCATAATTAACTATGGCTACACCTTC. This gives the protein CASSRGQGIINYGYTF. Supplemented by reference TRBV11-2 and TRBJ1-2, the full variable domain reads EAGVAQSPRYKIIEKRQSVAFWCNPISGHATLYWYQQILGQGPKLLIQFQNNGVVDDSQLPKDRFSAERLKGVDSTLKIQPAKLEDSAVYLCASSRGQGIINYGYTFGSGTRLTVV.